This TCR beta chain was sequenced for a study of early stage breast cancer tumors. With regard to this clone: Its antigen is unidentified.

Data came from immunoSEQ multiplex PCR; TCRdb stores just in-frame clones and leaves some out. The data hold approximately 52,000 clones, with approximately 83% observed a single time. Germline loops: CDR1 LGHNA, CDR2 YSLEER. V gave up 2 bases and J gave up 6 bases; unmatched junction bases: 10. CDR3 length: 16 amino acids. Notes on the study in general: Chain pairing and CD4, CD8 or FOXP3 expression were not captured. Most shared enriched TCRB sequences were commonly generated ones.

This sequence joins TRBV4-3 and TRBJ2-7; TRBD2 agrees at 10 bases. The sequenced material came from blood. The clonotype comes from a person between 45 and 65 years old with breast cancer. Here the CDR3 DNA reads TGCGCCAGCAGCCAAACCATAGCGGGAGGCTCTTTCGAGCAGTACTTC. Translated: CASSQTIAGGSFEQYF.